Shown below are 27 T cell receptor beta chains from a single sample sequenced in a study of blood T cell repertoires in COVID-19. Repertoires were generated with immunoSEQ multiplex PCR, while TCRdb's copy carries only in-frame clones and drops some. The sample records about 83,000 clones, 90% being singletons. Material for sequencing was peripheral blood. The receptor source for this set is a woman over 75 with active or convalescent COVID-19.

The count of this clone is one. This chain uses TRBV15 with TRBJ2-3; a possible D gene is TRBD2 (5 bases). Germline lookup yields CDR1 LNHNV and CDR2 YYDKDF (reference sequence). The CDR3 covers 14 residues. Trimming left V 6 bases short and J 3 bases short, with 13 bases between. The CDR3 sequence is CATRDAGRTDTQYF. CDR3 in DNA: TGTGCCACCAGGGACGCGGGTAGGACAGATACGCAGTATTTT.

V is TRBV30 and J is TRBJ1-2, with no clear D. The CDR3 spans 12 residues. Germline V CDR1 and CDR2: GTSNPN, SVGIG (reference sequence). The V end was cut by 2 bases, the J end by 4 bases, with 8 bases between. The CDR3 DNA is TGTGCCTGGAGTAGTGGCGGCTATGGCTACACCTTC. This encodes CAWSSGGYGYTF. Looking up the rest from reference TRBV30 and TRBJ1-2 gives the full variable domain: SQTIHQWPATLVQPVGSPLSLECTVEGTSNPNLYWYRQAAGRGLQLLFYSVGIGQISSEVPQNLSASRPQDRQFILSSKKLLLSDSGFYLCAWSSGGYGYTFGSGTRLTVV.

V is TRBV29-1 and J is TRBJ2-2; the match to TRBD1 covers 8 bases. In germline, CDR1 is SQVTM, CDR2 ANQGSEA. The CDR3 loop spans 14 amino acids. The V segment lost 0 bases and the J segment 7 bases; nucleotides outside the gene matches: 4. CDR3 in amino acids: CSVEDARGLGELFF. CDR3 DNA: TGCAGCGTTGAAGATGCCAGGGGGCTCGGGGAGCTGTTTTTT.

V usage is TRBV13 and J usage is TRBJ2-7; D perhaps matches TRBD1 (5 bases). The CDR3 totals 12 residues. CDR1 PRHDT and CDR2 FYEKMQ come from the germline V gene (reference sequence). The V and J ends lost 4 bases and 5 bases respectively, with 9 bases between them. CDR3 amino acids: CASSSRVHEQYF. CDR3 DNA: TGTGCCAGCAGCTCCAGGGTCCACGAGCAGTACTTC.

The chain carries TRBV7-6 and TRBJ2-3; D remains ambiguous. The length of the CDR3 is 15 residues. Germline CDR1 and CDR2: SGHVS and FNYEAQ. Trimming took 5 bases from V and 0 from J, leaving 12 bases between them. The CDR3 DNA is TGTGCCAGCAGCCCTTTCACCAGTAGCACAGATACGCAGTATTTT. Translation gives CASSPFTSSTDTQYF. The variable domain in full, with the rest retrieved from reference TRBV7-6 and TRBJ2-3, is GAGVSQSPRYKVTKRGQDVALRCDPISGHVSLYWYRQALGQGPEFLTYFNYEAQQDKSGLPNDRFSAERPEGSISTLTIQRTEQRDSAMYRCASSPFTSSTDTQYFGPGTRLTVL.

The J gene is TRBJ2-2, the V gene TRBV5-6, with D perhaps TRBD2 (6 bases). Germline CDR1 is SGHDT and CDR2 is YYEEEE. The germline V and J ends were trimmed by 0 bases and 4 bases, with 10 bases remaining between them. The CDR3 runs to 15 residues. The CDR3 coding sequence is TGTGCCAGCAGCTTGGTGGTGGGGGGCACCGGGGAGCTGTTTTTT. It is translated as CASSLVVGGTGELFF.

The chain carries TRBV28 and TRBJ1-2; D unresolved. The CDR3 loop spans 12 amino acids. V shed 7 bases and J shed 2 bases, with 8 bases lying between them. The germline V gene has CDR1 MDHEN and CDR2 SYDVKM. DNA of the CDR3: TGTGCCAGCACGGTGAGCAACTATGGCTACACCTTC. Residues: CASTVSNYGYTF.

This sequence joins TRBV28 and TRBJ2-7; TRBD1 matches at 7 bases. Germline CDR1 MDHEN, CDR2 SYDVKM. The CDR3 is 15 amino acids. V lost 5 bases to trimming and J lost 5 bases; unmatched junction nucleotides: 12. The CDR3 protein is CASSPTPTGFNEQYF. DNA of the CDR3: TGTGCCAGCAGTCCTACCCCGACAGGGTTCAACGAGCAGTACTTC.

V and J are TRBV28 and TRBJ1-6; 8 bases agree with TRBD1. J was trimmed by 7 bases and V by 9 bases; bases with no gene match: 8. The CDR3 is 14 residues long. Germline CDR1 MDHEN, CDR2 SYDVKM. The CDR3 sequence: CASISGGKNSPLHF. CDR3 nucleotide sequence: TGTGCCAGTATATCAGGGGGCAAAAATTCACCCCTCCACTTT.

The chain's CDR3 is CASSEVGAYEQYF. CDR3 nucleotides: TGTGCCAGCAGCGAGGTCGGTGCTTACGAGCAGTACTTC. The V and J genes are TRBV2 and TRBJ2-7; unclear D gene. This CDR3 comprises 13 residues. The V gene lost 6 bases and the J gene lost 4 bases, with 13 bases spanning the gap. Germline-derived CDR1 and CDR2 are SNHLY and FYNNEI.

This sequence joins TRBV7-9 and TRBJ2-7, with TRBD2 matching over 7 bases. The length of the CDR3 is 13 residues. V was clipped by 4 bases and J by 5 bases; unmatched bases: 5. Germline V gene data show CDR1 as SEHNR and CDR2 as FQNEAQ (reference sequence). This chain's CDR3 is CASSSPAGHEQYF. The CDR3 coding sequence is TGTGCCAGCAGCTCCCCAGCGGGGCACGAGCAGTACTTC.

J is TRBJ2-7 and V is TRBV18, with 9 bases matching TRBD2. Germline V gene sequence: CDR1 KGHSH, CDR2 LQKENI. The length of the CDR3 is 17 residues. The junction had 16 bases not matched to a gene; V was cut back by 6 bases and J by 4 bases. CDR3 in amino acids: CASSPGGGASVTYEQYF. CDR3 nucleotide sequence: TGTGCCAGCTCCCCGGGCGGGGGGGCCTCGGTAACATACGAGCAGTACTTC.

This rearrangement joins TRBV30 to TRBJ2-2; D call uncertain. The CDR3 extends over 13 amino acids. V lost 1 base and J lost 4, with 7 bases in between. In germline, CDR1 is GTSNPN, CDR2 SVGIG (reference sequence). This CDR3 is CAWSGISTGELFF. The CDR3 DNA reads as TGTGCCTGGAGTGGAATCAGCACCGGGGAGCTGTTTTTT.

CDR3: CASSPSGGTGANVLTF. DNA of the CDR3: TGTGCCAGCAGTCCGAGCGGCGGGACTGGGGCCAACGTCCTGACTTTC. The chain has TRBV7-8 and TRBJ2-6; D perhaps matches TRBD2 (6 bases). The CDR3 is 16 residues long. Trimming left V 6 bases short and J 2 bases short, with 14 bases between. Germline lookup yields CDR1 SGHVS and CDR2 FQNEAQ.

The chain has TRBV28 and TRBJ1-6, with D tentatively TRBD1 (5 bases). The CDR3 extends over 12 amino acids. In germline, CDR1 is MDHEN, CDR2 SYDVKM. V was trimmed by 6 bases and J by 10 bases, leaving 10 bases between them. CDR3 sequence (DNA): TGTGCCAGCAGGCTGACAGAATCACCCCTCCACTTT. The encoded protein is CASRLTESPLHF.

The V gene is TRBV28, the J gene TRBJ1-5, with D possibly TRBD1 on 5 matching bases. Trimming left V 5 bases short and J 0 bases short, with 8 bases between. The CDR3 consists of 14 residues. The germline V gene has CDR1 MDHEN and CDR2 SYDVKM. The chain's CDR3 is CASSRQYSNQPQHF. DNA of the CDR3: TGTGCCAGCAGTCGACAGTATAGCAATCAGCCCCAGCATTTT.

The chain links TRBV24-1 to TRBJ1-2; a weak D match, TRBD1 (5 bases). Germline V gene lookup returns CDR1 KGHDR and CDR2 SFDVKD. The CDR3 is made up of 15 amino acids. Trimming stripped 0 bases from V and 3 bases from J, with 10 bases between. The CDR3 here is CATSDLPGGHYGYTF. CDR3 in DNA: TGTGCCACCAGTGATTTGCCGGGGGGTCACTATGGCTACACCTTC.

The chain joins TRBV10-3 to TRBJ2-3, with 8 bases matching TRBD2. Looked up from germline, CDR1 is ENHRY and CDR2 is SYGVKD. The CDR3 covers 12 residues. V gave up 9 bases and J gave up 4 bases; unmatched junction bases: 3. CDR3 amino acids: CAINSGADTQYF. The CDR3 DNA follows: TGTGCCATTAATAGCGGGGCAGATACGCAGTATTTT.

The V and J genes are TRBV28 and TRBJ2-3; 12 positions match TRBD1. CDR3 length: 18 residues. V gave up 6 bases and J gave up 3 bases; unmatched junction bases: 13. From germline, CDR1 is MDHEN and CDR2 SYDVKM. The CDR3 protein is CASRNRDRGRWSTDTQYF. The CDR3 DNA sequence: TGTGCCAGCAGGAACCGGGACAGGGGGCGATGGTCGACAGATACGCAGTATTTT.

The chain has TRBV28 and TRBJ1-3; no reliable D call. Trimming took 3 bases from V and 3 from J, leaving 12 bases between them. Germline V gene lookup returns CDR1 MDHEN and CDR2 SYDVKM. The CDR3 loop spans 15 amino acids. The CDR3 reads CASSFTETHGNTIYF. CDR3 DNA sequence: TGTGCCAGCAGTTTTACAGAGACACATGGAAACACCATATATTTT.

CDR3 sequence: CASSLSQDGKGGYTF. The DNA of the CDR3 is TGCGCCAGCAGCTTGTCCCAGGACGGGAAGGGCGGCTACACCTTC. The V gene is TRBV5-1, the J gene TRBJ1-2; no firm D call. V lost 1 base to trimming and J lost 8 bases, with 18 bases between them. This CDR3 is built from 15 residues. Germline CDR1 SGHRS, CDR2 YFSETQ.

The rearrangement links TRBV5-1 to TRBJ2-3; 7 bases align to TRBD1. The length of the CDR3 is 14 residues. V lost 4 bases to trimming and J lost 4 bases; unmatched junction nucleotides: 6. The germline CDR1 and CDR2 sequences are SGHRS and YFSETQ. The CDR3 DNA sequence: TGCGCCAGCAGCGAAATGCAGGGGGCAGATACGCAGTATTTT. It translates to CASSEMQGADTQYF.

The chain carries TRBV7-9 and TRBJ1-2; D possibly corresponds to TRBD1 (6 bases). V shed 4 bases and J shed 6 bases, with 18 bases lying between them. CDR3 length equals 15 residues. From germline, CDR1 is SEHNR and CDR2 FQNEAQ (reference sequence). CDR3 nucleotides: TGTGCCAGCAGCTCTGGGGGGGCGCGTTTAAATGGCTACACCTTC. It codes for CASSSGGARLNGYTF.

The CDR3, as DNA: TGCGCCAGCAGCGTCGGGACAGGGCCGAATCAGCCCCAGCATTTT. Translation: CASSVGTGPNQPQHF. The chain links TRBV5-1 to TRBJ1-5; 9 positions agree with TRBD1. The V segment lost 4 bases and the J segment 4 bases; nucleotides outside the gene matches: 6. The CDR3 is 15 amino acids. Germline CDR1 is SGHRS and CDR2 is YFSETQ.

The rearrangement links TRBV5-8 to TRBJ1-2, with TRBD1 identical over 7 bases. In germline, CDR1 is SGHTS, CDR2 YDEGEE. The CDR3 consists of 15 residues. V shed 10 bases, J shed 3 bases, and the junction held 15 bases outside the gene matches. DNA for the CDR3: TGTGCCTGTCGACCCGGGCAGGGGGTTTACTATGGCTACACCTTC. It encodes CACRPGQGVYYGYTF.

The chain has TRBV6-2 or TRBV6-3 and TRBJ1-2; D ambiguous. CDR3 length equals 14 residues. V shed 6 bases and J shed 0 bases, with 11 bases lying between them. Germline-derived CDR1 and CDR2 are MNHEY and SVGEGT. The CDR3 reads CASSRQAANYGYTF. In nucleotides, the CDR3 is TGTGCCAGCAGCCGACAAGCGGCTAACTATGGCTACACCTTC.

For the CDR3, the DNA is TGTGCCAGCAGCGCTCCAGGGCAGGGAGGTGAAAAACTGTTTTTT. This codes for CASSAPGQGGEKLFF. This chain joins TRBV4-2 and TRBJ1-4, with D possibly matching TRBD1 (5 bases). Per the germline V gene, CDR1 is LGHNA and CDR2 is YNFKEQ. The length of the CDR3 is 15 residues. Trimming cost V 5 bases and J 7 bases, with 17 bases left between them.